The clone carrying this TCR beta chain has at least ten counts. Template material for amplifying TCR beta CDR3 regions consisted of RNA transcripts. HTBI primers were used for first-round RT-PCR of the TCR CDR3. TCRdb re-called the multiplex PCR reads through MiXCR, storing one row per CDR3 protein. The sample comprises 560,000 or so distinct CDR3 sequences, roughly 21% of which are singletons, and approximately 48% rests with the top ten. Uncontrolled infection, other autoimmune disease, pregnancy or lactation excluded patients. Out of approximately 10 ml of fresh peripheral blood came the PBMCs. These data belong to a study of T cells in Graves' hyperthyroidism and ophthalmopathy. At the level of the study: Before treatment of any kind, peripheral blood was taken at initial diagnosis.

This CDR3 has 14 residues. Germline CDR1 is SGHTA and CDR2 is FQGNSA. Trimming removed 5 bases from V and 6 bases from J, with 15 bases in between. This receptor was identified in a middle-aged man with Graves' ophthalmopathy. The source material was blood. This chain joins TRBV7-2 and TRBJ2-3, with a possible D match to TRBD1 (5 bases). CDR3 in amino acids: CASSQVRGADTQYF. The CDR3 DNA is TGTGCCAGCAGCCAGGTCCGTGGGGCGGATACGCAGTATTTT.